This TCR beta chain comes out of a study of blood T cell repertoires in COVID-19. Across the whole study: Specimens from acute and convalescent COVID-19 originated in the United States, Italy and Spain. PBMCs, B-cell-depleted T cells, or T cells provided the cDNA or gDNA that made up the material.

In the authors' methods: Estimated nucleated cell counts came from reference gene primer amplification. TCRdb's table, derived via immunoSEQ multiplex PCR, lists solely in-frame clones and lacks some. V, J and clone size reflect that table, while D and trimming were determined from the DNA. The sample holds around 120,000 clones, roughly nine tenths seen once. The CDR3 totals 14 residues. Unmatched junction bases numbered 2, after V lost 3 bases and J lost 4 bases. CDR1 and CDR2 (germline): SGHRS, YFSETQ. The material sequenced was peripheral blood. This TCR derives from a human donor with active COVID-19. The donor label of this sample is uncertain. The V gene is TRBV5-1, the J gene TRBJ1-1; 11 bases are a match to TRBD1. The DNA for the CDR3 is TGCGCCAGCAGCTCTGGGACAGGGGGCACTGAAGCTTTCTTT. Protein sequence: CASSSGTGGTEAFF.